Below, 18 T cell receptor beta chains from the same sample are listed, as sequenced in a study of blood T cell repertoires in COVID-19. Clones were sequenced by immunoSEQ multiplex PCR, and TCRdb holds only the in-frame ones, with some missing. Of approximately 280,000 clones listed, approximately 83% are singletons. The sample taken for sequencing was peripheral blood. All receptors derive from a woman between 70 and 85 years old with acute or convalescent COVID-19.

The chain uses TRBV4-2 and TRBJ2-3; 7 bases are a match to TRBD1. Germline trimming cut 2 bases from V and 1 base from J; bases unmatched to any gene: 3. Per the germline V gene, CDR1 is LGHNA and CDR2 is YNFKEQ. The CDR3 length is 15 residues. CDR3 region: CASSQRRGRTDTQYF. Written as DNA, the CDR3 is TGTGCCAGCAGCCAAAGAAGGGGGCGCACAGATACGCAGTATTTT.

The rearrangement joins TRBV10-2 to TRBJ2-1; possible D gene TRBD2, 6 bases. Germline V CDR1 and CDR2: WSHSY, SAAADI. CDR3 length: 17 residues. The germline V and J ends were trimmed by 0 bases and 10 bases, with 22 bases remaining between them. CDR3 DNA: TGCGCCAGCAGTGAGTCTTTAATTTTGCGAGGGGCGGGGGAGCAGTTCTTC. Protein: CASSESLILRGAGEQFF.

The chain joins TRBV18 to TRBJ1-2; TRBD1 matches 10 bases. This CDR3 has 15 residues. Germline CDR1 reads KGHSH; CDR2 reads LQKENI. V lost 3 bases and J lost 4; bases outside the gene matches: 5. The chain's CDR3 is CASSPRQGAGYGYTF. The CDR3, as DNA: TGTGCCAGCTCACCCAGACAGGGGGCTGGCTATGGCTACACCTTC.

The V call is TRBV18, the J call TRBJ1-1, with D uncertain. This CDR3 has 14 amino acids. V was clipped by 2 bases and J by 1 base, with 8 bases between them. CDR1 is KGHSH and CDR2 is LQKENI in the germline V gene. CDR3 coding DNA: TGTGCCAGCTCACCAAAACAGAAGAACACTGAAGCTTTCTTT. This sequence encodes CASSPKQKNTEAFF.

The chain is built from TRBV5-1 and TRBJ2-7, with D possibly matching TRBD1 (6 bases). Trimming left V 5 bases short and J 6 bases short, with 21 bases between. The germline V gene has CDR1 SGHRS and CDR2 YFSETQ. The CDR3 is 15 amino acids. In nucleotides, the CDR3 is TGCGCCAGCAGTTCCGGGACAAGCTACTCTGGCGAGCAGTACTTC. Its translation: CASSSGTSYSGEQYF.

The chain carries TRBV4-1 and TRBJ1-2; D is unclear. This CDR3 contains 14 residues. Trimming left V 1 base short and J 2 bases short, with 8 bases between. Germline CDR1 is MGHRA and CDR2 is YSYEKL. The CDR3 DNA is TGCGCCAGCAGCCAAGGGGTCGGGAACTATGGCTACACCTTC. Translating gives CASSQGVGNYGYTF.

This chain uses TRBV3-1 (or the pseudogene TRBV3-2) with TRBJ1-3, with D maybe TRBD1 (6 bases). CDR3 size: 14 residues. From germline, CDR1 is LGHDT and CDR2 YNNKEL (reference sequence). V lost 4 bases to trimming and J lost 8 bases, with 15 bases between them. CDR3 in amino acids: CASSPGQRADTIYF. DNA of the CDR3: TGTGCCAGCAGCCCGGGACAAAGGGCGGACACCATATATTTT.

CDR3 amino acids: CASSPHTGNYGYTF. DNA of the CDR3: TGTGCCAGCAGTCCCCACACAGGGAACTATGGCTACACCTTC. J is TRBJ1-2 and V is TRBV6-5, with D maybe TRBD1 (6 bases). V was pared by 5 bases and J by 2 bases, with 12 bases between. Germline CDR1 is MNHEY and CDR2 is SVGAGI. The CDR3 has 14 residues.

This clone was seen a handful of times. The CDR3 spells CAWVTGGRYGYTF. Written as DNA, the CDR3 is TGTGCCTGGGTGACAGGGGGAAGGTATGGCTACACCTTC. V is TRBV30 and J is TRBJ1-2; 9 nucleotides align to TRBD1. Trimming at V came to 5 bases and at J to 5 bases, leaving 6 bases not matched to a gene. The CDR3 loop spans 13 amino acids. Germline values: CDR1 GTSNPN, CDR2 SVGIG (reference sequence).

The sample holds one count of this clone. J is TRBJ1-2 and V is TRBV18; D unclear. Germline values: CDR1 KGHSH, CDR2 LQKENI. The CDR3 is made up of 13 amino acids. Trimming stripped 3 bases from V and 4 bases from J, with 9 bases between. The CDR3 region is CASSPSGGYGYTF. DNA for the CDR3: TGTGCCAGCTCACCTTCAGGAGGCTATGGCTACACCTTC. The whole variable domain, remainder taken from reference TRBV18 and TRBJ1-2, is NAGVMQNPRHLVRRRGQEARLRCSPMKGHSHVYWYRQLPEEGLKFMVYLQKENIIDESGMPKERFSAEFPKEGPSILRIQQVVRGDSAAYFCASSPSGGYGYTFGSGTRLTVV.

The rearrangement joins TRBV6-5 to TRBJ2-3; D is undetermined. Germline V gene data show CDR1 as MNHEY and CDR2 as SVGAGI. The CDR3 consists of 15 residues. V was shortened by 2 bases and J by 0 bases, with 9 bases between the two germline ends. The CDR3 DNA reads TGTGCCAGCAGTTACGGCGGTCCTAGCACAGATACGCAGTATTTT. Encoded protein: CASSYGGPSTDTQYF.

This clone appeared a single time. This chain connects TRBV7-8 to TRBJ2-1, with TRBD1 matching over 8 bases. Trimming cost V 0 bases and J 2 bases; bases outside gene matches: 12. The CDR3 totals 19 residues. Per the germline V gene, CDR1 is SGHVS and CDR2 is FQNEAQ. The CDR3 spells CASSLAENRGDGTYNEQFF. The CDR3 DNA reads TGTGCCAGCAGCTTAGCCGAAAACAGGGGGGATGGAACCTACAATGAGCAGTTCTTC. Variable domain in full (rest from reference TRBV7-8 and TRBJ2-1): GAGVSQSPRYKVAKRGQDVALRCDPISGHVSLFWYQQALGQGPEFLTYFQNEAQLDKSGLPSDRFFAERPEGSVSTLKIQRTQQEDSAVYLCASSLAENRGDGTYNEQFFGPGTRLTVL.

The CDR3 sequence: CASSLASGGIGELFF. The CDR3 region has the DNA TGTGCCAGCAGCTTGGCTAGCGGGGGAATCGGGGAGCTGTTTTTT. The genes are TRBV5-5 and TRBJ2-2; 10 nucleotides align to TRBD2. The length of the CDR3 is 15 residues. The germline gives CDR1 SGHKS, CDR2 YYEKEE (reference sequence). The junction had 3 bases not matched to a gene; V was cut back by 0 bases and J by 7 bases.

The table lists this clone with a few counts. In DNA, the CDR3 is TGTGCCAGCAGCCCCGGGACACCCGACACTGAAGCTTTCTTT. Translating gives CASSPGTPDTEAFF. This rearrangement joins TRBV2 to TRBJ1-1; D possibly corresponds to TRBD1 (6 bases). Deletions cut 6 bases from V and 3 bases from J, with 14 bases between. Per germline, CDR1 SNHLY and CDR2 FYNNEI. This CDR3 has 14 amino acids.

V is TRBV5-4 and J is TRBJ2-3; 11 nucleotides line up with TRBD2. The CDR3 contains 16 residues. The germline CDR1 and CDR2 sequences are SGHNT and YYREEE (reference sequence). The ends lost 4 bases at V and 3 bases at J; junction bases unmatched: 7. In DNA form, the CDR3 reads TGTGCCAGCAGCCTGTACCTAGCGGGGGGAACAGATACGCAGTATTTT. Its translation: CASSLYLAGGTDTQYF.

The chain links TRBV16 to TRBJ1-2; 8 bases are shared with TRBD1. V lost 3 bases to trimming and J lost 8 bases; unmatched junction nucleotides: 2. The CDR3 is 12 residues long. Looked up from germline, CDR1 is KGHSY and CDR2 is FQNENV. The CDR3 DNA sequence: TGTGCCAGCAGCCACCCAGGGGGCGGCTACACCTTC. This encodes CASSHPGGGYTF.

The rearrangement uses TRBV30 and TRBJ1-2; tentative D call: TRBD1 (6 bases). The CDR3 consists of 16 residues. Trimming stripped 0 bases from V and 0 bases from J, with 14 bases between. Germline CDR1 reads GTSNPN; CDR2 reads SVGIG (reference sequence). CDR3 in amino acids: CAWSVRGAAANYGYTF. As DNA, the CDR3 is TGTGCCTGGAGTGTACGGGGGGCGGCCGCTAACTATGGCTACACCTTC. Drawing the rest from reference TRBV30 and TRBJ1-2, the complete variable domain is SQTIHQWPATLVQPVGSPLSLECTVEGTSNPNLYWYRQAAGRGLQLLFYSVGIGQISSEVPQNLSASRPQDRQFILSSKKLLLSDSGFYLCAWSVRGAAANYGYTFGSGTRLTVV.

This chain connects TRBV19 to TRBJ1-2; D unresolved. The CDR3 is 14 amino acids. Germline V CDR1 and CDR2: LNHDA, SQIVND (reference sequence). V lost 0 bases, J lost 4 bases, and 9 bases lay in between. The CDR3 is CASSIDRGAYGYTF. Here the CDR3 DNA reads TGTGCCAGTAGTATAGATAGAGGAGCCTATGGCTACACCTTC.